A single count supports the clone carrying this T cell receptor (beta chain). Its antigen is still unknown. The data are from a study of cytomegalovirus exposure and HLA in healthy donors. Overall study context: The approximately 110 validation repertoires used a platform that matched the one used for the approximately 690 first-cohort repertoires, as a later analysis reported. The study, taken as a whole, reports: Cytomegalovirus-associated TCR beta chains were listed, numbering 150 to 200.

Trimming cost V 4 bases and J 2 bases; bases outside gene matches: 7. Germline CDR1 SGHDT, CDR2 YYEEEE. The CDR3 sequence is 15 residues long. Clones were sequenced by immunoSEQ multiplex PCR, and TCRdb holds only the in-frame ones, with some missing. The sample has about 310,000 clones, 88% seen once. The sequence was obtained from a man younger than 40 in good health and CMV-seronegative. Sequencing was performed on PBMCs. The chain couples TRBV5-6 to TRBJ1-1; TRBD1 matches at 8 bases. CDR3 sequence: CASSSGDRSNTEAFF. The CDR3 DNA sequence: TGTGCCAGCAGCAGCGGGGACAGGAGTAACACTGAAGCTTTCTTT.